These 24 T cell receptor beta chains were sequenced from one sample in a study of identical twins (TCRdb year 2016). Libraries were prepared through 5' RACE. This sample was sequenced with an Illumina HiSeq 2000. The public reads were quality trimmed at Q25 with fastp and then assembled into clones with MiXCR by TCRdb, keeping productive beta chains. Every CDR3 protein is listed once, alongside the most common genes and DNA of its rows. This sample is represented by about 240,000 distinct CDR3 sequences; 10% to 13% of them were singletons. The ten largest make up about 9.1% of the sample. Sequenced material: memory T cells sorted from blood. This sample's cell subset or site label indicates: CD45RO+ enriched T cells. These receptor sequences come from a man aged 50-60 years in good health.

This clonotype was observed a few times. The V gene is TRBV19, the J gene TRBJ1-1, with 7 bases matching TRBD1. The CDR3 has 15 residues. V shed 5 bases, J shed 4 bases, and the junction held 10 bases outside the gene matches. In germline, CDR1 is LNHDA, CDR2 SQIVND (reference sequence). The CDR3 DNA reads TGTGCCAGTAGTCCCGGGACAGCCGGGAGCACTGAAGCTTTCTTT. Encoded protein: CASSPGTAGSTEAFF.

This clonotype has a count of ten or more. The gene calls are TRBV4-1 and TRBJ2-1, with 12 bases that match TRBD2. Germline CDR1 and CDR2: MGHRA and YSYEKL. The junction had 13 bases not matched to a gene; V was cut back by 3 bases and J by 7 bases. This CDR3 comprises 18 residues. CDR3 coding DNA: TGCGCCAGCAGCCAGATAAGGGTCTGGACTAGCGGGGCTAATGAGCAGTTCTTC. Translation gives CASSQIRVWTSGANEQFF.

This clonotype occurred many times. The rearrangement uses TRBV11-2 and TRBJ1-4; possibly TRBD1 for D (5 bases). Trimming left V 2 bases short and J 5 bases short, with 15 bases between. Looked up from germline, CDR1 is SGHAT and CDR2 is FQNNGV. CDR3 size: 16 residues. The CDR3 reads CASSLQRPGLNEKLFF. The CDR3 DNA sequence: TGTGCCAGCAGCTTACAACGACCGGGACTAAATGAAAAACTGTTTTTT. Filled out from reference TRBV11-2 and TRBJ1-4, the complete variable domain reads EAGVAQSPRYKIIEKRQSVAFWCNPISGHATLYWYQQILGQGPKLLIQFQNNGVVDDSQLPKDRFSAERLKGVDSTLKIQPAKLEDSAVYLCASSLQRPGLNEKLFFGSGTQLSVL.

In its sample, this clonotype was seen a few times. The chain uses TRBV7-9 and TRBJ2-7; D remains unclear. CDR1 is SEHNR, CDR2 FQNEAQ, per germline (reference sequence). There are 13 residues in the CDR3. Trimming cost V 5 bases and J 4 bases, with 12 bases left between them. The CDR3 nucleotides read TGTGCCAGCAGCCGGGCGGCAGTTTACGAGCAGTACTTC. This gives the protein CASSRAAVYEQYF.

The V gene is TRBV7-9, the J gene TRBJ2-3, with 10 bases matching TRBD2. Losses at the gene ends were 5 bases for V and 3 bases for J; bases not matched to a gene: 5. From germline, CDR1 is SEHNR and CDR2 FQNEAQ (reference sequence). There are 15 residues in the CDR3. Here the CDR3 DNA reads TGTGCCAGCAGCCAAAGCGGGGGGGCAACAGATACGCAGTATTTT. It encodes CASSQSGGATDTQYF.

The rearrangement uses TRBV12-3 or TRBV12-4 and TRBJ2-6; D not certain. V lost 7 bases and J 4 bases, leaving 11 bases between the germline ends. CDR3 length equals 14 residues. CDR3 sequence reads: CASITRLGANVLTF. CDR3 nucleotides: TGTGCCAGCATCACCCGGCTAGGGGCCAACGTCCTGACTTTC.

V is TRBV9 and J is TRBJ1-1; D is possibly TRBD1 (5 bases). CDR3 length equals 13 residues. V shed 3 bases and J shed 7 bases, with 13 bases lying between them. Looked up from germline, CDR1 is SGDLS and CDR2 is YYNGEE. The DNA of the CDR3 is TGTGCCAGCAGCGGGACCGGGGGGAGTGAAGCTTTCTTT. Protein product: CASSGTGGSEAFF.

This clonotype has a handful of counts. This sequence joins TRBV6-1 and TRBJ2-7, with 8 bases fitting TRBD1. The CDR3 runs 14 residues. V trimming: 4 bases; J trimming: 6 bases; junction bases outside the gene matches: 8. Germline values: CDR1 MNHNS, CDR2 SASEGT. The CDR3 reads CASSVGAGGVEQYF. CDR3 nucleotides: TGTGCCAGCAGTGTTGGAGCAGGGGGCGTCGAGCAGTACTTC.

As regards this clonotype: A much larger clone lies a single base off, so this may be a read error. The rearrangement uses TRBV6-2 or TRBV6-3 and TRBJ1-5; D not resolved. Germline V lookup: CDR1 MNHEY, CDR2 SVGEGT. The CDR3 contains 14 residues. This chain's CDR3 is CASSPLAVNRPQHF. CDR3 in DNA: TGTGCCAGCAGTCCTTTAGCGGTCAATCGGCCCCAGCATTTT.

This sequence joins TRBV5-5 and TRBJ1-1, with 9 bases identical to TRBD1. Germline trimming cut 0 bases from V and 4 bases from J; bases unmatched to any gene: 4. The CDR3 runs to 15 residues. Germline CDR1 reads SGHKS; CDR2 reads YYEKEE (reference sequence). The CDR3 nucleotides are TGTGCCAGCAGCTTGGCCGGGACAGGGTTCACTGAAGCTTTCTTT. Translation gives CASSLAGTGFTEAFF.

This clonotype was recorded many times. The V call is TRBV12-3 or TRBV12-4, the J call TRBJ1-1, with unresolved D. With 3 bases removed from V and 2 bases from J, the gap between germline ends came to 10 bases. This CDR3 is 14 amino acids long. The CDR3 reads CASSLKQLNTEAFF. The CDR3, as DNA: TGTGCCAGCAGTTTGAAGCAGCTTAACACTGAAGCTTTCTTT.

Many counts were recorded for this clonotype. The chain is built from TRBV3-1 and TRBJ2-5, with D perhaps matching TRBD2 (7 bases). This CDR3 has 20 residues. V gave up 0 bases and J gave up 2 bases, with 25 bases separating them. The germline CDR1 and CDR2 sequences are LGHDT and YNNKEL (reference sequence). DNA for the CDR3: TGTGCCAGCAGCCAAGATCCCCTAACCAACAGGGAGGGTCCACAAGAGACCCAGTACTTC. Its protein product is CASSQDPLTNREGPQETQYF.

This clonotype was picked up many times. The J gene is TRBJ1-4, the V gene TRBV5-1, with D perhaps matching TRBD1 (5 bases). The CDR3 extends over 16 amino acids. The germline gives CDR1 SGHRS, CDR2 YFSETQ. Trimming pared 0 bases from V and 7 bases from J, leaving 16 bases between. CDR3 bases: TGCGCCAGCAGCTTGGTGGGGCCGCGGGCCGGTGAAAAACTGTTTTTT. Its translation is CASSLVGPRAGEKLFF.

This chain connects TRBV28 to TRBJ1-2; D may be TRBD1 (6 bases). Trimming shortened V by 5 bases and J by 3 bases, and 16 bases separated the two germline ends. The CDR3 length is 15 residues. Germline V gene sequence: CDR1 MDHEN, CDR2 SYDVKM. The CDR3 DNA is TGTGCCAGCAGTGCAAGAGGGGGGGCATACTATGGCTACACCTTC. It codes for CASSARGGAYYGYTF.

The rearrangement uses TRBV20-1 and TRBJ2-1; 9 bases are a match to TRBD2. The CDR3 contains 14 residues. Trimming removed 2 bases from V and 10 bases from J; junction bases left unmatched: 9. Germline loops: CDR1 DFQATT, CDR2 SNEGSKA (reference sequence). DNA of the CDR3: TGCAGTGCTAGAAGTAGTAGCGGGAGTATAGAGCAGTTCTTC. Its translation is CSARSSSGSIEQFF.

This clonotype was detected ten times or more. No conserved phenylalanine or tryptophan ends this CDR3, so it is likely a read error. The limits of the CDR3 on the DNA are not certain, so only TCRdb's listed CDR3 is given. V is TRBV21-1 and J is TRBJ2-7. TRBV21-1 counts as a pseudogene. The CDR3 is 14 amino acids long, termini counted. The CDR3: CASSNWPTRFEQYS.

The CDR3 sequence is CASSWDSDYNEQFF. The CDR3 nucleotides read TGTGCCAGCAGTTGGGATAGCGACTACAATGAGCAGTTCTTC. The chain uses TRBV28 and TRBJ2-1; D might be TRBD2 (5 bases). V was clipped by 4 bases and J by 3 bases, with 10 bases between them. This CDR3 spans 14 amino acids. CDR1 and CDR2 (germline): MDHEN, SYDVKM.

There are a few counts of this clonotype. This sequence joins TRBV9 and TRBJ1-4; D is uncertain. Between the trimmed V and J ends, which lost 2 bases and 7 bases, there was a span of 12 bases. The CDR3 extends over 14 amino acids. The germline gives CDR1 SGDLS, CDR2 YYNGEE. This chain's CDR3 is CASSVSAVGEKLFF. The CDR3, as DNA: TGTGCCAGCAGCGTGTCGGCCGTGGGTGAAAAACTGTTTTTT.

This clonotype was found a few times. The chain recombines TRBV20-1 with TRBJ2-3, with a tentative D call TRBD2 (7 bases). Trimming left V 6 bases short and J 3 bases short, with 19 bases between. Germline V CDR1 and CDR2: DFQATT, SNEGSKA (reference sequence). This CDR3 contains 15 residues. CDR3 nucleotides: TGCAGTGCCGTCGACGGGGGGCTAAGTACAGATACGCAGTATTTT. Protein sequence: CSAVDGGLSTDTQYF.

This clonotype was observed a handful of times. The V and J genes are TRBV27 and TRBJ2-3; tentatively, D is TRBD1 (5 bases). The V end was cut by 0 bases, the J end by 1 base, with 8 bases between. This CDR3 is 15 amino acids long. The germline CDR1 and CDR2 sequences are MNHEY and SMNVEV (reference sequence). The CDR3 DNA is TGTGCCAGCAGTTTATCTATCAGGGGCACAGATACGCAGTATTTT. Residues: CASSLSIRGTDTQYF.

The V gene is TRBV27, the J gene TRBJ2-1; 13 bases agree with TRBD2. The J segment lost 9 bases and the V segment lost 4 bases, leaving 6 bases of the junction unmatched. The germline gives CDR1 MNHEY, CDR2 SMNVEV (reference sequence). The CDR3 has 15 residues. The DNA for the CDR3 is TGTGCCAGCAGTTCGGGACTAGCGGGATCCGGTGAGCAGTTCTTC. Translating it yields CASSSGLAGSGEQFF.

This chain joins TRBV5-1 and TRBJ2-5, with D possibly being TRBD1 (6 bases). The germline V gene encodes CDR1 SGHRS and CDR2 YFSETQ. The CDR3 has 13 residues. Trimming took off 7 bases at V and 4 bases at J, with 14 bases between the two ends. The CDR3 protein is CASGAGARETQYF. The CDR3 nucleotides are TGCGCCAGCGGGGCAGGGGCCAGAGAGACCCAGTACTTC.

This clonotype was found many times. The chain carries TRBV5-1 and TRBJ2-7, with TRBD2 identical over 13 bases. J gave up 2 bases and V 4 bases, and 3 bases lay outside the gene matches. Germline lookup yields CDR1 SGHRS and CDR2 YFSETQ. This CDR3 is built from 15 residues. The CDR3 sequence: CASSTGLAGTYEQYF. DNA of the CDR3: TGCGCCAGCAGCACGGGACTAGCGGGGACCTACGAGCAGTACTTC.

The J gene is TRBJ2-1, the V gene TRBV5-1, with TRBD1 matching 7 bases. Germline CDR1 reads SGHRS; CDR2 reads YFSETQ. Germline trimming cut 2 bases from V and 0 bases from J; bases unmatched to any gene: 5. CDR3 length: 16 residues. The chain's CDR3 is CASSLRGLSSYNEQFF. The CDR3 DNA is TGCGCCAGCAGCTTAAGGGGGCTAAGCTCCTACAATGAGCAGTTCTTC. Drawing the rest from reference TRBV5-1 and TRBJ2-1, the complete variable domain is KAGVTQTPRYLIKTRGQQVTLSCSPISGHRSVSWYQQTPGQGLQFLFEYFSETQRNKGNFPGRFSGRQFSNSRSEMNVSTLELGDSALYLCASSLRGLSSYNEQFFGPGTRLTVL.